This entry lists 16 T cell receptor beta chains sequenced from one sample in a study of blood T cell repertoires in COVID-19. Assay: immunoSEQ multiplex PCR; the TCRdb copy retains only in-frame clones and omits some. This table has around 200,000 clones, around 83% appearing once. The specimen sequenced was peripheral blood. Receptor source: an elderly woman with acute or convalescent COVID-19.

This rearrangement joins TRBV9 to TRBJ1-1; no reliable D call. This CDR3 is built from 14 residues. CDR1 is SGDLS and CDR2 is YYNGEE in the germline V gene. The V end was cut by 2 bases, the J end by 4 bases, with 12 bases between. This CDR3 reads CASSVVSSLTEAFF. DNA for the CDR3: TGTGCCAGCAGCGTCGTCAGTTCCCTCACTGAAGCTTTCTTT.

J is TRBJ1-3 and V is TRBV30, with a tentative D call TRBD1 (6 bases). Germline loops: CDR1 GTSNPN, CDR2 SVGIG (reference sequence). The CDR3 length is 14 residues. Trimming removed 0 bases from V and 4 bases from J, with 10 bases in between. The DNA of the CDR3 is TGTGCCTGGAGTGTAGGGGGTCCCGGAAACACCATATATTTT. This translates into CAWSVGGPGNTIYF.

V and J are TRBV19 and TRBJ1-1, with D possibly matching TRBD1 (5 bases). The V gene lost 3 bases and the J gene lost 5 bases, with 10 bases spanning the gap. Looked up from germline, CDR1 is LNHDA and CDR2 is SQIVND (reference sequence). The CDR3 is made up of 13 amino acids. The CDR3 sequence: CASSIPYRTEAFF. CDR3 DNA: TGTGCCAGTAGTATCCCTTACAGGACTGAAGCTTTCTTT.

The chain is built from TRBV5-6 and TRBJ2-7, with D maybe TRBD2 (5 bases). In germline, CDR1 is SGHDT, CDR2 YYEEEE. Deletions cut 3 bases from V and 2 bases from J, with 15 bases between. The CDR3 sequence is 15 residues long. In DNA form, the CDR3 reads TGTGCCAGCAGCTCGCCCCAGGACGGGACCTACGAGCAGTACTTC. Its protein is CASSSPQDGTYEQYF.

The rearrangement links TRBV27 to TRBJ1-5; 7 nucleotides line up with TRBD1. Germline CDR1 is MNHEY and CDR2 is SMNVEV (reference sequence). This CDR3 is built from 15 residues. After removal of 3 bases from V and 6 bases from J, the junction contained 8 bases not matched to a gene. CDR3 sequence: CASSFKDRVGQPQHF. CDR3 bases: TGTGCCAGCAGTTTCAAAGACAGGGTCGGTCAGCCCCAGCATTTT.

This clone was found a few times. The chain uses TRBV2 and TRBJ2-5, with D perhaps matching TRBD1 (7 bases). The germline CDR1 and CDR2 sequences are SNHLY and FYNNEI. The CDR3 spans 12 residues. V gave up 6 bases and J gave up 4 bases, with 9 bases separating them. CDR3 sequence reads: CASREGAETQYF. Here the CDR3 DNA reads TGTGCCAGCAGGGAGGGGGCAGAGACCCAGTACTTC.

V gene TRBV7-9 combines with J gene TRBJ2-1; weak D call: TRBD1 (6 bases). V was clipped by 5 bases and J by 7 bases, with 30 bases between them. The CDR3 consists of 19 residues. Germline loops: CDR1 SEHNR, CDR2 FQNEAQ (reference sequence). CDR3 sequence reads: CASSPPPPTEGVVGNEQFF. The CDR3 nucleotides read TGTGCCAGCAGCCCACCCCCCCCCACAGAGGGGGTGGTCGGAAATGAGCAGTTCTTC.

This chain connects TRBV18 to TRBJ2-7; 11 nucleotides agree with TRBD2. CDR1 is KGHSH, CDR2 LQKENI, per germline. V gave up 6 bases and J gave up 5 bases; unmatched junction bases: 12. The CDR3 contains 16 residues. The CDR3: CASSLVELAGAHEQYF. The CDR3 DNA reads TGTGCCAGCTCCCTGGTGGAACTAGCGGGAGCCCACGAGCAGTACTTC.

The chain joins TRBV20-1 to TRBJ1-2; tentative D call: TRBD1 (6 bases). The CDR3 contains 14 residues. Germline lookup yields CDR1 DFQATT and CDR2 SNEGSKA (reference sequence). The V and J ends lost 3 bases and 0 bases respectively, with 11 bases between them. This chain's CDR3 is CSASRAGANYGYTF. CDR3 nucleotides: TGCAGTGCTAGTAGGGCAGGGGCTAACTATGGCTACACCTTC.

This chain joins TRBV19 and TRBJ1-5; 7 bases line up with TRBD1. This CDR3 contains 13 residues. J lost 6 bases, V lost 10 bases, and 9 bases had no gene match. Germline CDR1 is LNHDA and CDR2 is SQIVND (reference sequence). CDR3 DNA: TGTGCCACTGGACAGGTTAGGGGTCAGCCCCAGCATTTT. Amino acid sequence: CATGQVRGQPQHF. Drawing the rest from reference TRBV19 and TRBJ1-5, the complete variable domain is DGGITQSPKYLFRKEGQNVTLSCEQNLNHDAMYWYRQDPGQGLRLIYYSQIVNDFQKGDIAEGYSVSREKKESFPLTVTSAQKNPTAFYLCATGQVRGQPQHFGDGTRLSIL.

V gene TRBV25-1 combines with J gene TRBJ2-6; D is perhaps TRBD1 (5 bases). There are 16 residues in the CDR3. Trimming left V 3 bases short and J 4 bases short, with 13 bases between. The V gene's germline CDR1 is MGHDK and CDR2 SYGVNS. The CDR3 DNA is TGTGCCAGCAGTGATTCTGACAGAGCCGGGGCCAACGTCCTGACTTTC. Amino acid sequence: CASSDSDRAGANVLTF.

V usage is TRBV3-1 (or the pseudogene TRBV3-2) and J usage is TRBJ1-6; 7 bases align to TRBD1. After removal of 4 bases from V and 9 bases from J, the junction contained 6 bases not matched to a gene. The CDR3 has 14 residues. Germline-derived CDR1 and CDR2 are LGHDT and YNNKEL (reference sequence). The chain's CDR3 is CASSPWTGSSPLHF. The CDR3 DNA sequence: TGTGCCAGCAGCCCCTGGACAGGTAGTTCACCCCTCCACTTT.

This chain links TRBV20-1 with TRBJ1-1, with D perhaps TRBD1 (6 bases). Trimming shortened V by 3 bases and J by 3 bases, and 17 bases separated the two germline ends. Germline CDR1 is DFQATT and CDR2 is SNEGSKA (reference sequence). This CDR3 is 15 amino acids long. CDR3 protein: CSASDLGTGYTEAFF. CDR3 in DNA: TGCAGTGCTAGTGATCTCGGCACAGGGTACACTGAAGCTTTCTTT.

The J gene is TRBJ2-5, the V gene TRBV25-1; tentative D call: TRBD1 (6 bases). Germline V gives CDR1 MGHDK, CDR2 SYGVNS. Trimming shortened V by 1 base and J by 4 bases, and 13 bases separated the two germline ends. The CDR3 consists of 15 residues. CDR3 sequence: CASSESQGSGETQYF. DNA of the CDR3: TGTGCCAGCAGTGAATCTCAGGGGAGCGGAGAGACCCAGTACTTC.

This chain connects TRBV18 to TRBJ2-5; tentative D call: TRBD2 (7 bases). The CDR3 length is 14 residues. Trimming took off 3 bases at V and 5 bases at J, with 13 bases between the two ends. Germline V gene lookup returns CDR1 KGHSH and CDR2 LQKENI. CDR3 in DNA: TGTGCCAGCTCACCTAACGCGGGGGCGGAGACCCAGTACTTC. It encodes CASSPNAGAETQYF.

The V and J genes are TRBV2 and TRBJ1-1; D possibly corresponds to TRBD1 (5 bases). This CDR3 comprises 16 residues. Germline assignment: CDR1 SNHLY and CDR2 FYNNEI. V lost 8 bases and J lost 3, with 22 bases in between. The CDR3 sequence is CASGKSRAQLDTEAFF. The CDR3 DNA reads TGTGCCAGCGGCAAGTCCAGGGCCCAACTTGACACTGAAGCTTTCTTT.